This TCR beta chain was captured in a study of cytomegalovirus exposure and HLA in healthy donors. The V end was cut by 5 bases, the J end by 8 bases, with 15 bases between. CDR3 size: 14 residues. Germline CDR1 is LNHDA and CDR2 is SQIVND (reference sequence). The PCR had 60 Vbeta and 13 Jbeta primers. Here immunoSEQ multiplex PCR was the method, and the copy in TCRdb shows in-frame clones only, minus some. The table includes 200,000 to 250,000 clones, over 75% detected once. A note on this clone: Its antigen is not identified.

Findings and caveats of the study: A later analysis linked a missense DCLRE1C variant to TCR beta V- and J-gene trimming. Later work associated roughly 15,000 TCR beta sequences with HLA alleles at 0.05 false discovery rate. Segments of the TCR beta V type were, in most cases, productive about 87% or about 30% of the time in an earlier analysis. Versus the approximately 700-donor mean, an Asian-associated ancestry cluster reportedly showed fewer N-insertions in a later analysis.

Sequences were obtained from PBMCs. This TCR was sampled from a man aged 18 to 35 in good health and CMV-seronegative. The chain employs TRBV19 and TRBJ1-4; D call uncertain. This chain's CDR3 is CASSERGRKEKLFF. CDR3 bases: TGTGCCAGTAGTGAGAGAGGGCGGAAAGAAAAACTGTTTTTT.